Presented here are 4 T cell receptor beta chains from one specimen sequenced in a study of blood T cell repertoires in COVID-19. The method was immunoSEQ multiplex PCR; TCRdb's version includes in-frame clones alone and lacks a portion of them. The sample lists over 40,000 clones; just over 85% were seen once. Specimen: peripheral blood. Source of these receptors: a woman older than 75 with acute or convalescent COVID-19.

The chain carries TRBV10-3 and TRBJ1-2, with no clear D. The CDR3 runs 12 residues. Between the trimmed V and J ends, which lost 8 bases and 5 bases, there was a span of 12 bases. CDR1 is ENHRY, CDR2 SYGVKD, per germline. The CDR3 nucleotides read TGTGCCATCTATCGTGGAGGGTATGGCTACACCTTC. Protein product: CAIYRGGYGYTF.

The genes are TRBV5-1 and TRBJ2-7; 10 positions match TRBD1. Germline-derived CDR1 and CDR2 are SGHRS and YFSETQ. V lost 3 bases, J lost 3 bases, and 6 bases stayed unmatched. The CDR3 loop spans 15 amino acids. The CDR3 here is CASSSVDRGFYEQYF. In DNA form, the CDR3 reads TGCGCCAGCAGCTCGGTGGACAGGGGGTTCTACGAGCAGTACTTC.

V and J are TRBV4-1 and TRBJ2-7, with TRBD2 matching 7 bases. In germline, CDR1 is MGHRA, CDR2 YSYEKL. The CDR3 runs to 15 residues. The V and J ends lost 3 bases and 2 bases, in that order; junction bases with no gene match: 7. CDR3 nucleotide sequence: TGCGCCAGCAGCCAGACGATTAGCGGGCCCTACGAGCAGTACTTC. Protein product: CASSQTISGPYEQYF.

The rearrangement uses TRBV6-1 and TRBJ2-1; the D gene is possibly TRBD1 (6 bases). V lost 3 bases, J lost 12 bases, and 21 bases lay in between. The germline gives CDR1 MNHNS, CDR2 SASEGT. This CDR3 has 15 residues. This chain's CDR3 is CASSELRDINRGQFF. In DNA form, the CDR3 reads TGTGCCAGCAGTGAGTTAAGGGACATTAATCGGGGGCAGTTCTTC.